The 17 T cell receptor beta chains given below trace back to one sample, sequenced in a study of blood T cell repertoires in COVID-19. Generated by immunoSEQ multiplex PCR, the TCRdb table keeps only in-frame clones and is missing some. The sample consists of about 260,000 clones, around four fifths of them appearing once. Sequenced: peripheral blood. The receptors originated from a man between 60 and 70 years old with acute or convalescent COVID-19.

This clone was found once. Other nucleotide sequences in the sample specify the same CDR3. This rearrangement joins TRBV5-1 to TRBJ2-7; 8 positions match TRBD1. Germline CDR1 and CDR2: SGHRS and YFSETQ. The J segment lost 3 bases and the V segment lost 2 bases, leaving 1 base of the junction unmatched. The CDR3 runs 13 residues. The CDR3 DNA reads TGCGCCAGCAGCTTAGACAGGGGCTACGAGCAGTACTTC. Its protein is CASSLDRGYEQYF.

CDR3 sequence: CASRAGTLSSYEQYF. The CDR3 nucleotides read TGTGCCAGCAGAGCCGGGACATTAAGCTCCTACGAGCAGTACTTC. The chain carries TRBV6-5 and TRBJ2-7; a weak D match, TRBD1 (6 bases). The CDR3 runs to 15 residues. Trimming stripped 6 bases from V and 0 bases from J, with 15 bases between. Germline CDR1 MNHEY, CDR2 SVGAGI.

V and J are TRBV27 and TRBJ2-5; D is possibly TRBD2 (6 bases). The CDR3 is 16 amino acids. V was cut by 5 bases and J by 5 bases, with 21 bases left in between. Per germline, CDR1 MNHEY and CDR2 SMNVEV (reference sequence). The CDR3 loop is CASSGGLEVGLETQYF. The CDR3 region has the DNA TGTGCCAGCAGTGGAGGGCTAGAGGTTGGTTTGGAGACCCAGTACTTC.

V and J are TRBV28 and TRBJ1-5; unclear D gene. The CDR3 length is 15 residues. In germline, CDR1 is MDHEN, CDR2 SYDVKM. V lost 3 bases to trimming and J lost 0 bases, with 9 bases between them. The CDR3 loop is CASSFYSPSNQPQHF. In DNA form, the CDR3 reads TGTGCCAGCAGTTTCTATTCCCCTAGCAATCAGCCCCAGCATTTT.

The CDR3: CASSVSLVNYNEQFF. The CDR3 DNA reads TGTGCCAGCAGCGTTTCACTAGTGAACTACAATGAGCAGTTCTTC. The chain joins TRBV9 to TRBJ2-1; a weak D match, TRBD2 (5 bases). Germline V gives CDR1 SGDLS, CDR2 YYNGEE. Deletions cut 2 bases from V and 3 bases from J, with 12 bases between. The CDR3 is 15 residues long.

The CDR3 sequence is CASSPRSQGLYGYTF. As DNA, the CDR3 is TGTGCCAGCAGTCCCCGGTCCCAGGGCCTCTATGGCTACACCTTC. The chain recombines TRBV28 with TRBJ1-2; possible D gene TRBD1, 5 bases. The CDR3 runs 15 residues. V lost 5 bases and J 4 bases, leaving 17 bases between the germline ends. Germline-derived CDR1 and CDR2 are MDHEN and SYDVKM.

The chain is built from TRBV6-1 and TRBJ1-5; D unclear. Trimming cost V 8 bases and J 6 bases, with 17 bases left between them. Germline CDR1 MNHNS, CDR2 SASEGT. The CDR3 length is 14 residues. CDR3: CASFKAGSSQPQHF. The CDR3 nucleotides read TGTGCCAGCTTTAAAGCGGGGAGTTCTCAGCCCCAGCATTTT.

The V gene is TRBV15, the J gene TRBJ1-4; D is uncertain. The germline gives CDR1 LNHNV, CDR2 YYDKDF (reference sequence). CDR3 length: 14 residues. V dropped 4 bases and J dropped 7 bases, with 13 bases sitting between them. CDR3 DNA: TGTGCCACCAGCATGACTCCGGCGGCTGAAAAACTGTTTTTT. It codes for CATSMTPAAEKLFF. Drawing the rest from reference TRBV15 and TRBJ1-4, the complete variable domain is DAMVIQNPRYQVTQFGKPVTLSCSQTLNHNVMYWYQQKSSQAPKLLFHYYDKDFNNEADTPDNFQSRRPNTSFCFLDIRSPGLGDTAMYLCATSMTPAAEKLFFGSGTQLSVL.

The rearrangement uses TRBV9 and TRBJ2-3; 10 bases are a match to TRBD2. Germline V gives CDR1 SGDLS, CDR2 YYNGEE. This CDR3 is built from 16 residues. V was pared by 5 bases and J by 4 bases, with 10 bases of the junction left unmatched. CDR3 nucleotide sequence: TGTGCCAGCAGACCAGCTAGCGGGAGTGGGTCAGATACGCAGTATTTT. It yields the protein CASRPASGSGSDTQYF.

The genes are TRBV12-3 or TRBV12-4 and TRBJ1-5, with TRBD1 identical over 7 bases. This CDR3 region has 13 residues. The V gene end was trimmed by 6 bases and the J gene end by 10 bases; junction bases not matched to a gene: 9. CDR3 nucleotides: TGTGCCAGCAGCCTGGGACAGTCCTCACCCCAGCATTTT. It specifies CASSLGQSSPQHF.

The chain uses TRBV6-6 and TRBJ2-2; D call uncertain. The germline V gene has CDR1 MNHNY and CDR2 SVGAGI (reference sequence). The CDR3 runs to 12 residues. The V gene lost 9 bases and the J gene lost 3 bases, with 8 bases spanning the gap. The CDR3 reads CASLRDTGELFF. Here the CDR3 DNA reads TGTGCCAGTTTAAGAGACACCGGGGAGCTGTTTTTT.

The chain uses TRBV6-1 and TRBJ1-5; TRBD1 aligns across 9 bases. The germline V gene has CDR1 MNHNS and CDR2 SASEGT. There are 17 residues in the CDR3. V lost 4 bases and J lost 2; bases outside the gene matches: 9. The DNA of the CDR3 is TGTGCCAGCAGTGCCCGAGGGGGACAGGGTGGCAATCAGCCCCAGCATTTT. Its translation is CASSARGGQGGNQPQHF.

In its sample, this clone was seen once. V usage is TRBV12-5 and J usage is TRBJ2-5; D might be TRBD2 (6 bases). The CDR3 runs to 15 residues. Trimming removed 1 base from V and 5 bases from J, with 14 bases in between. The germline gives CDR1 LGHNT, CDR2 FRNRAP. The CDR3 DNA reads TGTGCTAGTGGTTTGGCCGGGACTGCCGGTGAGACCCAGTACTTC. Translated: CASGLAGTAGETQYF. Full variable domain (remainder filled in from reference TRBV12-5 and TRBJ2-5): DARVTQTPRHKVTEMGQEVTMRCQPILGHNTVFWYRQTMMQGLELLAYFRNRAPLDDSGMPKDRFSAEMPDATLATLKIQPSEPRDSAVYFCASGLAGTAGETQYFGPGTRLLVL.

DNA of the CDR3: TGTGCCAGCAGGAGACTAGCGGGGAATTTCGGGACCCAGTACTTC. It encodes CASRRLAGNFGTQYF. This chain links TRBV2 with TRBJ2-5; 11 nucleotides agree with TRBD2. J lost 7 bases, V lost 6 bases, and 10 bases had no gene match. CDR1 is SNHLY and CDR2 is FYNNEI in the germline V gene. The CDR3 is 15 amino acids. Variable domain in full (rest from reference TRBV2 and TRBJ2-5): EPEVTQTPSHQVTQMGQEVILRCVPISNHLYFYWYRQILGQKVEFLVSFYNNEISEKSEIFDDQFSVERPDGSNFTLKIRSTKLEDSAMYFCASRRLAGNFGTQYFGPGTRLLVL.

The chain couples TRBV5-8 to TRBJ2-5; 8 bases are shared with TRBD1. The CDR3 extends over 13 amino acids. V lost 4 bases to trimming and J lost 2 bases; unmatched junction nucleotides: 1. Germline CDR1 reads SGHTS; CDR2 reads YDEGEE. CDR3 nucleotide sequence: TGTGCCAGCAGCCGGGACAGGCAAGAGACCCAGTACTTC. Residues: CASSRDRQETQYF. Complete variable domain (other parts from reference TRBV5-8 and TRBJ2-5): EAGVTQSPTHLIKTRGQQATLRCSPISGHTSVYWYQQALGLGLQFLLWYDEGEERNRGNFPPRFSGRQFPNYSSELNVNALELEDSALYLCASSRDRQETQYFGPGTRLLVL.

Remarks on this clone: At one end, the junction sequence differs from germline, possibly due to a read error. The J gene is TRBJ2-5, the V gene TRBV7-7; 9 bases agree with TRBD1. Germline assignment: CDR1 SSHAT and CDR2 FNYEAQ (reference sequence). The CDR3 runs 16 residues. CDR3 DNA: TGTGCTAGCAGCTTCGAGTCCACAGGGGGCGTAGGGACCCAGTACTTC. Amino acid sequence: CASSFESTGGVGTQYF.

The J gene is TRBJ1-1, the V gene TRBV5-5, with D hard to call. The CDR3 contains 15 residues. Germline V gene data show CDR1 as SGHKS and CDR2 as YYEKEE (reference sequence). V gave up 2 bases and J gave up 0 bases, with 11 bases separating them. The CDR3 coding sequence is TGTGCCAGCAGCTTTCTAAGAGTTATGAACACTGAAGCTTTCTTT. It translates to CASSFLRVMNTEAFF.